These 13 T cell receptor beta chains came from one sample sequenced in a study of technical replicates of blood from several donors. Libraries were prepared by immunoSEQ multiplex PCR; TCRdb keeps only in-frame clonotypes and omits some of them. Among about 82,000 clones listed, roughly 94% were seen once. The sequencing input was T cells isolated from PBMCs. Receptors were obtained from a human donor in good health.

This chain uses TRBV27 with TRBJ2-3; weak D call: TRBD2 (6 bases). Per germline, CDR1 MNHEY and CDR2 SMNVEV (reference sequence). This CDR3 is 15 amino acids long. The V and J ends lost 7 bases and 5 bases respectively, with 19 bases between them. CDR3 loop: CASMIAAGNRDTQYF. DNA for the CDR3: TGTGCCAGCATGATAGCGGCGGGAAACAGAGATACGCAGTATTTT.

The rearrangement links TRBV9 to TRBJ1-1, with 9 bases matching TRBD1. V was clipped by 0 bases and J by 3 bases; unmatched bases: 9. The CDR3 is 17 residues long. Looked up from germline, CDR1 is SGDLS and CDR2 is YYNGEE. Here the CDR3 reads CASSVGIGDREDTEAFF. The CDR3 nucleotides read TGTGCCAGCAGCGTAGGTATAGGGGACAGGGAAGACACTGAAGCTTTCTTT.

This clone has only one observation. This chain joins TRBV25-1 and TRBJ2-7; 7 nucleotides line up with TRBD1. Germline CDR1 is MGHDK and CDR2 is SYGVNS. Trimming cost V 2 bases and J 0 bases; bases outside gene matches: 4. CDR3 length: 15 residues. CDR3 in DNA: TGTGCCAGCAGTGAACTGGGACAGAGCTCCTACGAGCAGTACTTC. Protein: CASSELGQSSYEQYF.

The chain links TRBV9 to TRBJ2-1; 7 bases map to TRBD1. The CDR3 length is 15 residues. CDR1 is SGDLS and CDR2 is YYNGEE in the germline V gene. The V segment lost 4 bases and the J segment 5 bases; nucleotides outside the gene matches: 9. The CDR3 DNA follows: TGTGCCAGCAGCTCAGGGGGAACACCGAACAATGAGCAGTTCTTC. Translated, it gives CASSSGGTPNNEQFF.

The chain's CDR3 is CASSSNGGALQPQHF. The DNA of the CDR3 is TGTGCCAGCAGCTCCAACGGGGGGGCGCTTCAGCCCCAGCATTTT. The V and J genes are TRBV6-5 and TRBJ1-5, with D perhaps matching TRBD1 (6 bases). CDR1 is MNHEY and CDR2 is SVGAGI in the germline V gene. The V and J ends lost 6 bases and 6 bases respectively, with 18 bases between them. The CDR3 runs to 15 residues.

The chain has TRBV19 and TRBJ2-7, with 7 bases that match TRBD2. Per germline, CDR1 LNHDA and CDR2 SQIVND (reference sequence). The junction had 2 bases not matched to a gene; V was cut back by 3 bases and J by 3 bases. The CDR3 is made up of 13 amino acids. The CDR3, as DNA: TGTGCCAGTAGTATTACGGGGGGCTACGAGCAGTACTTC. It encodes CASSITGGYEQYF.

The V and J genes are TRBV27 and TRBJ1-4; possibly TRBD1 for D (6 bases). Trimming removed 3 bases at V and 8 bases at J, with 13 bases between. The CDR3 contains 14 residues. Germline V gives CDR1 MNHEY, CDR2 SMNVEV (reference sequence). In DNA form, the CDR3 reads TGTGCCAGCAGTTTCACAGGGCGTGGAGAAAAACTGTTTTTT. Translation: CASSFTGRGEKLFF.

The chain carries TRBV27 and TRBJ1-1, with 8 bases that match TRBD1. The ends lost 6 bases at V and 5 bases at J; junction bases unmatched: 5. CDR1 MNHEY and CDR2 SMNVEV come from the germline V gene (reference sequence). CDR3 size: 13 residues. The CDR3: CASRFDRGTEAFF. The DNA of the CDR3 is TGTGCCAGCAGATTCGACAGGGGTACTGAAGCTTTCTTT.

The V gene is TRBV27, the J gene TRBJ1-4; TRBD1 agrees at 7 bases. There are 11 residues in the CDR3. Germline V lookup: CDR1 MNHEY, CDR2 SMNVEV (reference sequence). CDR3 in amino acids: CATGLNEKLFF. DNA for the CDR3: TGTGCGACAGGGCTCAATGAAAAACTGTTTTTT.

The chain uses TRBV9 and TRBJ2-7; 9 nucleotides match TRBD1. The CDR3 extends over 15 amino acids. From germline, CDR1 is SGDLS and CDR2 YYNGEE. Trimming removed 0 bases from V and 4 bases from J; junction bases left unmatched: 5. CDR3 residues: CASSVGPGQGYEQYF. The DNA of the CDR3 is TGTGCCAGCAGCGTAGGACCGGGACAGGGATACGAGCAGTACTTC.

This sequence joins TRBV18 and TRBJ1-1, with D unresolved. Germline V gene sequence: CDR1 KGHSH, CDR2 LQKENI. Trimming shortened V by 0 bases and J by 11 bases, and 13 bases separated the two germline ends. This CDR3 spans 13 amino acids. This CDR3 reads CASSPPQRVGAFF. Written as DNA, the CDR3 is TGTGCCAGCTCACCACCCCAGCGGGTGGGGGCTTTCTTT.

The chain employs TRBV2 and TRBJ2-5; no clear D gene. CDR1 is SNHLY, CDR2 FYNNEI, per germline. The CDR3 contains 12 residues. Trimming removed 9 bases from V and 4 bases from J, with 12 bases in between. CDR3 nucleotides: TGTGCCAGTCATAGTATACGAGAGACCCAGTACTTC. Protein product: CASHSIRETQYF.

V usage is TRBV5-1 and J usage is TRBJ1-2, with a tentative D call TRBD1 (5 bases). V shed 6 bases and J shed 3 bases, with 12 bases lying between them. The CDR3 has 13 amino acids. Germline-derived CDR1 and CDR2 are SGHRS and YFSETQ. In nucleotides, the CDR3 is TGCGCCAGCACATATGACAGTTACTATGGCTACACCTTC. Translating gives CASTYDSYYGYTF.